The source of this TCR beta chain is a study of beta chain features in type 1 diabetes. Findings and limits, study-wide: Within each of all four CD4+ subsets, Type 1 diabetes patients had TCRB CDR3s that were moderately but significantly shorter.

Expressed TCRB transcripts got sequenced, as all isolated RNA was reverse transcribed. The assay was immunoSEQ multiplex PCR, and TCRdb's table has in-frame clones only and misses some. The sample has some 15,000 clones, about 70% seen once. The CDR3 length is 14 residues. V was shortened by 3 bases and J by 0 bases, with 11 bases between the two germline ends. From germline, CDR1 is GTSNPN and CDR2 SVGIG (reference sequence). A word on this clone: Antigen unknown.

The V and J genes are TRBV30 and TRBJ1-1; possibly TRBD1 for D (5 bases). This receptor was taken from a young man with type 1 diabetes. Sequences were obtained from stem cell memory CD4+ T cells from blood. Here the CDR3 reads CAWSADSLNTEAFF. In nucleotides, the CDR3 is TGTGCCTGGAGCGCCGACAGTCTGAACACTGAAGCTTTCTTT.